The 12 T cell receptor beta chains given below trace back to one sample, sequenced in a study of tumour-infiltrating T cells in Burkitt lymphoma. Profiling relied on immunoSEQ multiplex PCR, and the TCRdb table lists in-frame clones only, not all of them. The table has about 14,000 clones, 30% seen once. The material sequenced was tumor tissue. These receptors all come from a human donor with diffuse large B-cell lymphoma.

V usage is TRBV9 and J usage is TRBJ2-5, with 9 bases identical to TRBD1. Looked up from germline, CDR1 is SGDLS and CDR2 is YYNGEE. V dropped 2 bases and J dropped 2; count of bases not matched to a gene: 7. The CDR3 sequence is 16 residues long. CDR3 amino acids: CASSVQDRGRQETQYF. CDR3 sequence (DNA): TGTGCCAGCAGCGTCCAGGACAGGGGAAGACAAGAGACCCAGTACTTC.

The rearrangement links TRBV19 to TRBJ2-7; tentatively, D is TRBD1 or TRBD2 (5 bases each). The CDR3 consists of 15 residues. Trimming removed 5 bases from V and 0 bases from J, with 14 bases in between. Germline V gene data show CDR1 as LNHDA and CDR2 as SQIVND (reference sequence). The CDR3 region has the DNA TGTGCCAGTAGTTCAGGGACGGTTAGCTCCTACGAGCAGTACTTC. It translates to CASSSGTVSSYEQYF.

This clone was observed a handful of times. The V gene is TRBV4-1, the J gene TRBJ2-7; the D gene is possibly TRBD2 (6 bases). CDR1 is MGHRA, CDR2 YSYEKL, per germline. This CDR3 has 16 amino acids. V was cut by 4 bases and J by 3 bases, with 19 bases left in between. CDR3 nucleotides: TGCGCCAGCAGCCCCACGACTGTAGGACTAATCTACGAGCAGTACTTC. It specifies CASSPTTVGLIYEQYF.

The table lists this clone with a few counts. This chain's CDR3 is CASSLNRDRGGTGELFF. Here the CDR3 DNA reads TGTGCCAGTAGTCTAAACCGGGACAGGGGGGGAACCGGGGAGCTGTTTTTT. V is TRBV19 and J is TRBJ2-2, with 11 bases matching TRBD1. Per germline, CDR1 LNHDA and CDR2 SQIVND (reference sequence). V lost 5 bases and J lost 5; bases outside the gene matches: 10. This CDR3 region has 17 residues.

The chain links TRBV19 to TRBJ2-7; D uncertain. The CDR3 contains 12 residues. V was cut by 4 bases and J by 6 bases, with 10 bases left in between. CDR1 and CDR2 from the germline V gene are LNHDA and SQIVND (reference sequence). The CDR3 protein is CASSNEWGEQYF. The DNA of the CDR3 is TGTGCCAGTAGTAATGAGTGGGGCGAGCAGTACTTC.

This clone was seen a handful of times. The CDR3 reads CASKKTALSSYNEQFF. CDR3 sequence (DNA): TGCGCCAGCAAAAAGACAGCCCTGAGCTCCTACAATGAGCAGTTCTTC. The rearrangement uses TRBV5-1 and TRBJ2-1, with D possibly matching TRBD1 (5 bases). This CDR3 comprises 16 residues. CDR1 is SGHRS, CDR2 YFSETQ, per germline. V was cut by 6 bases and J by 0 bases, with 16 bases left in between.

The chain is built from TRBV27 and TRBJ1-3, with 9 bases lining up with TRBD1. This CDR3 has 17 amino acids. Germline values: CDR1 MNHEY, CDR2 SMNVEV (reference sequence). After removal of 2 bases from V and 0 bases from J, the junction contained 5 bases not matched to a gene. CDR3 nucleotide sequence: TGTGCCAGCAGTTTAAGGGGACAGGGATTCTCTGGAAACACCATATATTTT. Translating it yields CASSLRGQGFSGNTIYF.

This rearrangement joins TRBV10-1 to TRBJ2-3; 7 bases agree with TRBD2. This CDR3 is built from 15 residues. V lost 6 bases to trimming and J lost 3 bases; unmatched junction nucleotides: 9. CDR1 and CDR2 (germline): WNHNN, SYGVQD (reference sequence). The CDR3 protein is CASSTRRGGTDTQYF. CDR3 bases: TGCGCCAGCAGCACTAGGAGGGGAGGGACAGATACGCAGTATTTT.

This clone appeared a few times. V usage is TRBV7-9 and J usage is TRBJ1-1; 8 nucleotides align to TRBD1. Germline V CDR1 and CDR2: SEHNR, FQNEAQ (reference sequence). The CDR3 runs to 13 residues. After removal of 11 bases from V and 4 bases from J, the junction contained 9 bases not matched to a gene. The CDR3 is CAVRGPEGTEAFF. The DNA for the CDR3 is TGTGCCGTCAGGGGGCCGGAGGGCACTGAAGCTTTCTTT.

V and J are TRBV15 and TRBJ1-2; D remains unclear. V lost 3 bases to trimming and J lost 4 bases, with 9 bases between them. The CDR3 has 13 amino acids. CDR1 is LNHNV and CDR2 is YYDKDF in the germline V gene (reference sequence). The CDR3 DNA follows: TGTGCCACCAGCAGTAATTGGGGCTATGGCTACACCTTC. Amino acids: CATSSNWGYGYTF. Based on the CDR3 plus reference TRBV15 and TRBJ1-2, the full variable domain is DAMVIQNPRYQVTQFGKPVTLSCSQTLNHNVMYWYQQKSSQAPKLLFHYYDKDFNNEADTPDNFQSRRPNTSFCFLDIRSPGLGDTAMYLCATSSNWGYGYTFGSGTRLTVV.

With regard to this clone: At one of its ends the junction is not consistent with the germline gene, which may arise from a read error. The chain uses TRBV28 and TRBJ2-3; 11 bases align to TRBD2. CDR3 size: 12 residues. CDR1 is MDHEN, CDR2 SYDVKM, per germline. For the CDR3, the DNA is TGTGCCAGCGCAACTCTAGCGGGAGGTACAAATTTT. Translation gives CASATLAGGTNF. Full variable domain (rest looked up from reference TRBV28 and TRBJ2-3): DVKVTQSSRYLVKRTGEKVFLECVQDMDHENMFWYRQDPGLGLRLIYFSYDVKMKEKGDIPEGYSVSREKKERFSLILESASTNQTSMYLCASATLAGGTNFGPGTRLTVL.

This chain links TRBV14 with TRBJ2-6; D not resolved. The CDR3 is made up of 15 amino acids. CDR1 and CDR2 from the germline V gene are SGHDN and FVKESK. V lost 1 base to trimming and J lost 0 bases, with 4 bases between them. CDR3 sequence reads: CASSQVYSGANVLTF. CDR3 DNA: TGTGCCAGCAGCCAAGTGTACTCTGGGGCCAACGTCCTGACTTTC.